This T cell receptor (beta chain) was sequenced in a study of Graves' ophthalmopathy and Graves' hyperthyroidism. Study results and caveats: The model flagged ophthalmopathy progression at about 71% sensitivity and 72% to 80% specificity. The authors also found most expanded thyroid clonotypes above 0.001 frequency in blood.

If patients had other autoimmune diseases, uncontrolled infections, pregnancy or lactation, they were excluded. This clonotype was detected ten times or more. Its antigen is undetermined. The study amplified TCR beta CDR3 regions using RNA transcripts. An opening RT-PCR round employed HTBI primers and preceded a second-round multiplex PCR. TCRdb reprocessed the multiplex PCR reads with MiXCR, giving one entry per CDR3 protein. The repertoire holds tens of thousands of distinct CDR3 sequences, with 48% as singletons. The specimen was peripheral blood. This clonotype was sampled from an adult woman with stable Graves' hyperthyroidism.

This chain's CDR3 is CASSLWAEAFF. CDR3 in DNA: TGTGCCAGCAGTTTATGGGCTGAAGCTTTCTTT. The V gene is TRBV12-3 or TRBV12-4, the J gene TRBJ1-1; the D is unclear. The CDR3 is made up of 11 amino acids. V was pared by 2 bases and J by 6 bases, with 4 bases between.